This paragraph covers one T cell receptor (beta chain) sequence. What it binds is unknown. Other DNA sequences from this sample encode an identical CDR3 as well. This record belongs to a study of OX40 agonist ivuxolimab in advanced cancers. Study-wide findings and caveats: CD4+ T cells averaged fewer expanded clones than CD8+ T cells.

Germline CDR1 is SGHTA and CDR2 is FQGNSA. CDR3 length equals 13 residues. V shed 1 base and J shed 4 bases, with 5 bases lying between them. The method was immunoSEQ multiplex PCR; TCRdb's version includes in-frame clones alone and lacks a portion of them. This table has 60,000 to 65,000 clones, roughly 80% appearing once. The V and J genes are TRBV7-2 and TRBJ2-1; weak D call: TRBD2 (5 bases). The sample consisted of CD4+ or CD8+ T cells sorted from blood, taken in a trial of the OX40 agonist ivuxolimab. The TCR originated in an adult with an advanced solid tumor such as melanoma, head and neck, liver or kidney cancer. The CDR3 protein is CASSLGEYNEQFF. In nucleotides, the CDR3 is TGTGCCAGCAGCTTAGGGGAGTACAATGAGCAGTTCTTC.